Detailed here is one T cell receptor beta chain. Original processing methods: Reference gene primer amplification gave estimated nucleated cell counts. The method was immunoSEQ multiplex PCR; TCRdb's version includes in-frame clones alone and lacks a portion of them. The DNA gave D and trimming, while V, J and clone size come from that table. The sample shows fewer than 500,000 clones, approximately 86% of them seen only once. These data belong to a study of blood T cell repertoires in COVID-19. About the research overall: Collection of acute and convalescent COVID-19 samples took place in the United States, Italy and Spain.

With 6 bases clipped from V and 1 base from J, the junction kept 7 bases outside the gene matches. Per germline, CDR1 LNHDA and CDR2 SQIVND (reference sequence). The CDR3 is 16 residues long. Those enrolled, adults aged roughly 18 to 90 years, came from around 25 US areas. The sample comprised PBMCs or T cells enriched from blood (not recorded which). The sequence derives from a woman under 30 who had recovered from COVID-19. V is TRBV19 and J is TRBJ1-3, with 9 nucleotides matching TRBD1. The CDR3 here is CASSSPGQGSGNTIYF. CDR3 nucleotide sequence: TGTGCCAGTAGCTCACCGGGACAGGGTTCTGGAAACACCATATATTTT.